This TCR beta chain was identified in a study of Ad26.COV2.S vaccination and SARS-CoV-2 variants. Turning to the study itself: Sample donor was a member of the COV1001 Ad26.COV2.S trial arm.

Some clones are missing from TCRdb's copy, which holds only in-frame ones; the method was immunoSEQ multiplex PCR. The profile shows roughly 700,000 clones, 89% of them singletons. The treatment denotes: some 19 received Ad26.COV2.S at low or high dose, single or two shots; 5 received placebo; per-sample allocation not given. Each sample was drawn 63 days after the first injection (of vaccine or placebo). This CDR3 region has 13 residues. The ends were cut back, 5 bases at V and 1 base at J, with 8 bases in the middle. Germline lookup yields CDR1 KGHSH and CDR2 LQKENI. The V call is TRBV18, the J call TRBJ1-1, with a tentative D call TRBD1 (5 bases). This receptor was obtained from a person between 18 and 59 years old who received the Ad26.COV2.S COVID-19 vaccine or a placebo. Sequencing used peripheral blood, obtained in a trial of Ad26.COV2.S vaccine versus placebo. In DNA, the CDR3 is TGTGCCAGCTCAGCCGGGGCGAACACTGAAGCTTTCTTT. Encoded protein: CASSAGANTEAFF.